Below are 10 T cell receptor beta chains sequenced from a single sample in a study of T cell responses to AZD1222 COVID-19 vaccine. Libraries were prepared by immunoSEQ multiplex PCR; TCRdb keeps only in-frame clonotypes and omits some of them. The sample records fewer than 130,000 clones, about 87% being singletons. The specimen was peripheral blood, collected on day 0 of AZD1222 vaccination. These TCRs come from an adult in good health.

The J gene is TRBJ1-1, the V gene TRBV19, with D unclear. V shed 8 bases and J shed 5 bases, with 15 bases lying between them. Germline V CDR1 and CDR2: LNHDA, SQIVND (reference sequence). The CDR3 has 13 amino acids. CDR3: CASDGPGRTEAFF. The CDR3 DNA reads TGTGCCAGTGATGGACCGGGGAGGACTGAAGCTTTCTTT.

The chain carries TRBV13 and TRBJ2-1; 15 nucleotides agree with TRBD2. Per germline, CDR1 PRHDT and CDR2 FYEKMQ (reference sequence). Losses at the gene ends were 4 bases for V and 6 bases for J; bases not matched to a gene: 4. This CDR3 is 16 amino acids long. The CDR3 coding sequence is TGTGCCAGCAGCTGGGGACTAGCGGGGGGCCCCAATGAGCAGTTCTTC. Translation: CASSWGLAGGPNEQFF.

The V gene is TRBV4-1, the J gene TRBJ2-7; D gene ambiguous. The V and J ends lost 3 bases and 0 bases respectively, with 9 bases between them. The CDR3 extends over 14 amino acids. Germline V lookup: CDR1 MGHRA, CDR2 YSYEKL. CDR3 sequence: CASSQPVRSYEQYF. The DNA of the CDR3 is TGCGCCAGCAGCCAGCCGGTCCGCTCCTACGAGCAGTACTTC.

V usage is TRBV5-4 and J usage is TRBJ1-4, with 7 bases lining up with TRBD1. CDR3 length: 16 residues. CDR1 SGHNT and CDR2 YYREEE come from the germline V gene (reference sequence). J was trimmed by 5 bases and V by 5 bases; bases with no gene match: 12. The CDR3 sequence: CASSQGPGQQNEKLFF. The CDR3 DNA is TGTGCCAGCAGTCAAGGACCGGGACAGCAGAATGAAAAACTGTTTTTT.

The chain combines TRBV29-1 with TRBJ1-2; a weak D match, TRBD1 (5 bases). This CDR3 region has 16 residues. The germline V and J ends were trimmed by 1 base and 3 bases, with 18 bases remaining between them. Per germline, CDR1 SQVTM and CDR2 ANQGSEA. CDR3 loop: CSVEVAGTSSDYGYTF. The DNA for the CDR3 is TGCAGCGTTGAAGTCGCCGGGACCTCTTCTGACTATGGCTACACCTTC.

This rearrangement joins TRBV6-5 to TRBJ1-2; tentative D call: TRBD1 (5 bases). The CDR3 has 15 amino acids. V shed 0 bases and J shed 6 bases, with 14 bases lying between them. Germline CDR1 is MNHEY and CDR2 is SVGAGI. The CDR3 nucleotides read TGTGCCAGCAGTTACTCTATATCGGCAGGGAATGGCTACACCTTC. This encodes CASSYSISAGNGYTF.

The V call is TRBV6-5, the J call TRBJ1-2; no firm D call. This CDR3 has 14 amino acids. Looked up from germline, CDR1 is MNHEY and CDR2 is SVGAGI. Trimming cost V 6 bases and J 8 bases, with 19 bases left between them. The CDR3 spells CASSPEVLSGGYTF. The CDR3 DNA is TGTGCCAGCAGCCCGGAGGTCTTAAGTGGAGGCTACACCTTC.

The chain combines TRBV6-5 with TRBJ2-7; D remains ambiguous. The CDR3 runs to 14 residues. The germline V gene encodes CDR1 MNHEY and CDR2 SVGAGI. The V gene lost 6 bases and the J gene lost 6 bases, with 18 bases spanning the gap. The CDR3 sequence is CASSLKGEIGEQYF. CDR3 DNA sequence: TGTGCCAGCAGCCTAAAGGGTGAGATCGGCGAGCAGTACTTC.

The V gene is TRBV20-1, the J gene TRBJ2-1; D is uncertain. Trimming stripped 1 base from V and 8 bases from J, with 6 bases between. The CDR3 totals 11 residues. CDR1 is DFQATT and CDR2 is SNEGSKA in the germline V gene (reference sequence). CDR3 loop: CSARVAHEQFF. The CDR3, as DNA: TGCAGTGCTAGAGTAGCCCATGAGCAGTTCTTC.

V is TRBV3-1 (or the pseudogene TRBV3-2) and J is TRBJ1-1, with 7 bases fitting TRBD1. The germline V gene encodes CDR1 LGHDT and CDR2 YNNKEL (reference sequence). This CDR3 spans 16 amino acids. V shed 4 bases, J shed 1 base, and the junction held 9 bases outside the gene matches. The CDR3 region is CASSPLAGQRNTEAFF. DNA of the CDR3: TGTGCCAGCAGCCCCTTGGCGGGACAGAGGAACACTGAAGCTTTCTTT.